This is a list of T cell receptor beta chains from one sample in a study of cytomegalovirus exposure and HLA in healthy donors. The data were produced by immunoSEQ multiplex PCR, yet TCRdb's version contains in-frame clones alone and is incomplete. The sample holds around 150,000 clones, 90% to 95% seen once. Sequencing input: PBMCs. These receptor sequences come from a man younger than 35 in good health and CMV-seronegative. Each CDR3 is given with its conserved first and last residue. D genes are given only for firm matches. Only part of the rows carry a size: once, few, many, or a class if the clone is expanded.

19	TRBD1	NA	TRBV12-5	TRBJ1-1	TGTGCTAGTGGCCCCCAGGGTGCGACAGGGTTTACGATGAACACTGAAGCTTTCTTT	CASGPQGATGFTMNTEAFF
13	NA	NA	TRBV7-8	TRBJ1-6	TGTGCCAGCAGGCGCCAGGGAGGATCACCCCTCCACTTT	CASRRQGGSPLHF
17	NA	NA	TRBV5-1	TRBJ1-6	TGCGCCAGCAGCTTGGGGGCAGAGAGCTCCTATAATTCACCCCTCCACTTT	CASSLGAESSYNSPLHF
12	NA	NA	TRBV6-1	TRBJ2-2	TGTGCCAGCAGTGAACCTCTGGGGGAGCTGTTTTTT	CASSEPLGELFF
14	TRBD1	NA	TRBV10-3	TRBJ1-2	TGTGCCATCCAGCCCGCAGGGGGAGTACCTGGCTACACCTTC	CAIQPAGGVPGYTF
17	TRBD2	NA	TRBV5-1	TRBJ2-7	TGCGCCAGCAGCTTGGCCCCTGAACTAGCGGGGACGGAGGAGCAGTACTTC	CASSLAPELAGTEEQYF
13	NA	NA	TRBV2	TRBJ2-1	TGTGCCAGCAGTTTCTCGACTGGCAATGAGCAGTTCTTC	CASSFSTGNEQFF
16	TRBD2	NA	TRBV19	TRBJ2-2	TGTGCCAGTAGTATCTTTGGCGGGAGGGCCACCGGGGAGCTGTTTTTT	CASSIFGGRATGELFF
13	NA	NA	TRBV12-5	TRBJ1-1	TGTGCTAGTGGTTTGGTGGAGGGGCCCGAAGCTTTCTTT	CASGLVEGPEAFF
16	TRBD1	NA	TRBV5-1	TRBJ2-1	TGCGCCAGCAGCCCCCCGGGACAGGGTACCTACAATGAGCAGTTCTTC	CASSPPGQGTYNEQFF
15	NA	few	TRBV4-2	TRBJ2-7	TGTGCCAGCAGCCAAGGGCTAGCCTCTTTAGGTGAGCAGTACTTC	CASSQGLASLGEQYF
19	NA	once	TRBV7-2	TRBJ1-3	TGTGCCAGCAGCCGCCCCCTCCTGACAGGAAGTTCCTCTGGAAACACCATATATTTT	CASSRPLLTGSSSGNTIYF
14	TRBD2	NA	TRBV19	TRBJ2-4	TGTGCCAGTAGTACTGGGGCGGGAGAAAACATTCAGTACTTC	CASSTGAGENIQYF
14	NA	NA	TRBV7-9	TRBJ2-1	TGTGCCAGCAGCTTCACGACTAGCTACAATGAGCAGTTCTTC	CASSFTTSYNEQFF
14	NA	NA	TRBV27	TRBJ1-2	TGTGCCAGTCACCAACGGGGGTCGTCTTATGGCTACACCTTC	CASHQRGSSYGYTF
13	NA	once	TRBV13	TRBJ2-5	TGTGCCAGCAGCCCCCCCCTAGCGAGGGCCCAGTACTTC	CASSPPLARAQYF